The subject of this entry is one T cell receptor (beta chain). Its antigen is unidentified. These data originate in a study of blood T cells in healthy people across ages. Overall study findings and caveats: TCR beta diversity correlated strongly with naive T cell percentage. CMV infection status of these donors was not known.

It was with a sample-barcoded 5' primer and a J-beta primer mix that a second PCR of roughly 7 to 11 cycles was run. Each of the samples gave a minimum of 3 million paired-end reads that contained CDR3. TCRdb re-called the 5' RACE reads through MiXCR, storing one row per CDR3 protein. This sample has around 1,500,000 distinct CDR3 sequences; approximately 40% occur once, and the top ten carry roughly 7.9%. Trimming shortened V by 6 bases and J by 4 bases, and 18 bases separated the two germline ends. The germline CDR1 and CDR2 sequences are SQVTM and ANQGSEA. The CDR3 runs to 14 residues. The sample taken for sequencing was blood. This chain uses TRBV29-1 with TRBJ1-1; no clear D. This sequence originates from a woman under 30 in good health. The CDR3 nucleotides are TGCAGCGTGGCTAGTCAGGCCATCATCACTGAAGCTTTCTTT. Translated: CSVASQAIITEAFF.